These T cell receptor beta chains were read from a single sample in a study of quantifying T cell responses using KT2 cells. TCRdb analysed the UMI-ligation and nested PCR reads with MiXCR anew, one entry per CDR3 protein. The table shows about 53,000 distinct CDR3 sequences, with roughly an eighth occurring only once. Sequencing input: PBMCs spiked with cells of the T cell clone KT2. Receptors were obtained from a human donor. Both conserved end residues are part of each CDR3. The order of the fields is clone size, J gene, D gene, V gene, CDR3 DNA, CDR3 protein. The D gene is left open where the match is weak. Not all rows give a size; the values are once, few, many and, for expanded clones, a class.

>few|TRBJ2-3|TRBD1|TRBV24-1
TGTGCCACCAGTACCGGACAGGGGATCGTATCAGATACGCAGTATTTT
CATSTGQGIVSDTQYF
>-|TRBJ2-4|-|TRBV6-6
TGTGCCAGCATCGGCCAGAACTTACTAGCCAAAAACATTCAGTACTTC
CASIGQNLLAKNIQYF
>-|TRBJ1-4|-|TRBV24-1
TGTGCCACCAGTGTTATACGGCTCCGGAGGGCTAATGAAAAACTGTTTTTT
CATSVIRLRRANEKLFF
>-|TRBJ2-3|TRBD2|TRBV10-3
TGTGCCATCAGTGAAGGACTAGCGGACACAGATACGCAGTATTTT
CAISEGLADTDTQYF
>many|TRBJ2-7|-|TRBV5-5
TGTGCCAGCAGCTTGCGGCACGGAGGGTTTGGAGAGCAGTACTTC
CASSLRHGGFGEQYF
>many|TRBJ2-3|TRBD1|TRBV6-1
TGTGCCAGCAGTGAGACGACAGGGGGAACAGATACGCAGTATTTT
CASSETTGGTDTQYF
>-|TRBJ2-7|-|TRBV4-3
TGCGCCAGCAGCCAAGACGTACATCCCAGGTCCTACGAGCAGTACTTC
CASSQDVHPRSYEQYF
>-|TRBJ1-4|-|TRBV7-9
TGTGCCAGCAGCTTAGGAGTCCAGGGCACTAATGAAAAACTGTTTTTT
CASSLGVQGTNEKLFF
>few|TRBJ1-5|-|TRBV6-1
TGTGCCAGCAGTGATGGGGGTCAGCCCCAGCATTTT
CASSDGGQPQHF
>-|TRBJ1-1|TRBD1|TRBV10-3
TGTGCCATCAGGACGGACAGGGAGAACACTGAAGCTTTCTTT
CAIRTDRENTEAFF
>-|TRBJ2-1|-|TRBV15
TGTGCCACCAGCAGTGATAGCGATCGGGTATACTCCTACAATGAGCAGTTCTTC
CATSSDSDRVYSYNEQFF
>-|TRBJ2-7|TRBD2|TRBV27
TGTGCCAGCAGTTTAGGGAGAGCGGGATACGAGCAGTACTTC
CASSLGRAGYEQYF
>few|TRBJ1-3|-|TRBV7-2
TGTGCCAGCAGCTACCCCAATGCAGGGGTTGCCGGAAACACCATATATTTT
CASSYPNAGVAGNTIYF
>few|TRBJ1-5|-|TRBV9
TGTGCCAGCAGCGTAGGGGCAGGGATCAATCAGCCCCAGCATTTT
CASSVGAGINQPQHF
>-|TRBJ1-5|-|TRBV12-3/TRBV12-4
TGTGCCAGCAGTTTTTCAGGGCCCATCCAGCCCCAGCATTTT
CASSFSGPIQPQHF
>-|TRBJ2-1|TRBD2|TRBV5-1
TGCGCCAGCAGCTTCTCTAGCGGGAGGGCCGCGTTTGAGTTTAATGAGCAGTTCTTC
CASSFSSGRAAFEFNEQFF
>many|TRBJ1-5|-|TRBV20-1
TGCAGTGCTCTGAGGGGGAATCAGCCCCAGCATTTT
CSALRGNQPQHF
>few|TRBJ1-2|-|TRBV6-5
TGTGCCAGCAGTCATGACAAATCTGGCTACACCTTC
CASSHDKSGYTF
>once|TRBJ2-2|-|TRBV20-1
TGCAGTGCTAGAGGGGCACATAGGGGAACCGGGGAGCTGTTTTTT
CSARGAHRGTGELFF
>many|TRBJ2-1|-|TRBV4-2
TGTGCCAGCAGCCAAGTCCTAGCTTTCCCGTACAATGAGCAGTTCTTC
CASSQVLAFPYNEQFF
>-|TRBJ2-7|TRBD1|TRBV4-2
TGTGCCAGCAGCTATGGGACAGGATCTTCGGGGTACGAGCAGTACTTC
CASSYGTGSSGYEQYF
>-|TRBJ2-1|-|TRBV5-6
TGTGCCAGCAGCTTGTCAGGGGTTCCTCCCAATGAGCAGTTCTTC
CASSLSGVPPNEQFF
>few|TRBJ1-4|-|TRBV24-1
TGTGCCACCACCCCGACCGACTTCAAGGAAAAACTGTTTTTT
CATTPTDFKEKLFF
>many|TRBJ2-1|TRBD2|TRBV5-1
TGCGCCAGCAGCTCCTCCGGGACTAGCGGCAATGAGCAGTTCTTC
CASSSSGTSGNEQFF